The T cell receptor (beta chain) under discussion was sequenced for a study of CD4 T cells in relation to SARS-CoV-2 and coronaviruses. Across the whole study: The negative reference was HIV-1 Nef peptide pool or peptide-free culture.

CDR3 size: 18 residues. V was pared by 2 bases and J by 2 bases, with 12 bases of the junction left unmatched. Germline V gene sequence: CDR1 SGHRS, CDR2 YFSETQ. Of note for this clone: As yet, its antigen is unknown.

The assay was immunoSEQ multiplex PCR, and TCRdb's table has in-frame clones only and misses some. The sample lists 20,000 or so clones; 78% were seen once. CD4+ T cells from unexposed donors were obtained before the COVID-19 pandemic (2011-2018). Isolation of CD4+ T cells took place after 10 days in culture. The clonotype was recovered from a human donor in good health. Sequenced: CD4+ T cells from PBMCs, cultured in vitro. The chain links TRBV5-1 to TRBJ2-7, with TRBD2 identical over 11 bases. The CDR3 nucleotides read TGCGCCAGCAGCTTTGGTTGGCTAGCGGGAGGCGGAACCTACGAGCAGTACTTC. It translates to CASSFGWLAGGGTYEQYF.